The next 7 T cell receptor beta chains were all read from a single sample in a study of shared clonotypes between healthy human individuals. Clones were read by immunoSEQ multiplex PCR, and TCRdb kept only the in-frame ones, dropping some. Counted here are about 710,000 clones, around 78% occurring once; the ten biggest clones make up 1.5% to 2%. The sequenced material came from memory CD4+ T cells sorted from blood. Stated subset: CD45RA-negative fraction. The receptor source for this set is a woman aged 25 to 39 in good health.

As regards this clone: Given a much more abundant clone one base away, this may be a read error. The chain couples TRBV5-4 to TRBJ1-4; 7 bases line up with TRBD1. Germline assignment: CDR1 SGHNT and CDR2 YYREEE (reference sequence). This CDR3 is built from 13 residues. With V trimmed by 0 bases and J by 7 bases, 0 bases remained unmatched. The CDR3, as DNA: TGTGCCAGCAGCTTGGGACAGGGTGAAAAACTGTTTTTT. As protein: CASSLGQGEKLFF.

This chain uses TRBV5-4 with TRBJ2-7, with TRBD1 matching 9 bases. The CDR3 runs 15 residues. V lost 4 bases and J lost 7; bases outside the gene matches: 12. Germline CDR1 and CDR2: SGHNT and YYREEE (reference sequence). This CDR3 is CASSLRQGGGQEQYF. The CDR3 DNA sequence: TGTGCCAGCAGCCTCCGACAGGGGGGCGGTCAGGAGCAGTACTTC.

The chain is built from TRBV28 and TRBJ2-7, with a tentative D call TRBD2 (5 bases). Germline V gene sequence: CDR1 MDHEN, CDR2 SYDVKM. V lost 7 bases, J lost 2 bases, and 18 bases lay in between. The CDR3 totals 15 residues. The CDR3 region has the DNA TGTGCCAGCACCACCCTGGGTGGGAGAGCCTACGAGCAGTACTTC. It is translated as CASTTLGGRAYEQYF.

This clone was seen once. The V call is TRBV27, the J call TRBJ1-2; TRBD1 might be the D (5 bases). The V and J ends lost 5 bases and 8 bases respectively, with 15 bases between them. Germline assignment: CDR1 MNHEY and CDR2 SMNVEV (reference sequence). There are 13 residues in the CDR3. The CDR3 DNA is TGTGCCAGCAGTCCAACAGGTTCTGTCGGCTACACCTTC. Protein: CASSPTGSVGYTF.

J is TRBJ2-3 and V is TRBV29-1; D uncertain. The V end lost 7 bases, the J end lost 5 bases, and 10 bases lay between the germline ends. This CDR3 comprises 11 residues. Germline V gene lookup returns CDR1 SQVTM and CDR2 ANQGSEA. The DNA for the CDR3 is TGCAGCGCCCATCCTGGAGATACGCAGTATTTT. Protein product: CSAHPGDTQYF.

CDR3 nucleotides: TGCGCCAGCGCCCCGACAGGGGCGAGTGGTGCGCAGTACTTC. Translated, it gives CASAPTGASGAQYF. The chain joins TRBV5-1 to TRBJ2-7; 8 nucleotides align to TRBD1. Germline values: CDR1 SGHRS, CDR2 YFSETQ. Trimming took 7 bases from V and 9 from J; bases not matched to a gene: 15. This CDR3 region has 14 residues.

The CDR3: CASSLTAQGIYEQYF. CDR3 in DNA: TGTGCCAGCAGCTTGACCGCTCAGGGTATCTACGAGCAGTACTTC. V and J are TRBV7-2 and TRBJ2-7, with a possible D match to TRBD1 (5 bases). Trimming shortened V by 3 bases and J by 3 bases, and 15 bases separated the two germline ends. The CDR3 totals 15 residues. The germline gives CDR1 SGHTA, CDR2 FQGNSA.